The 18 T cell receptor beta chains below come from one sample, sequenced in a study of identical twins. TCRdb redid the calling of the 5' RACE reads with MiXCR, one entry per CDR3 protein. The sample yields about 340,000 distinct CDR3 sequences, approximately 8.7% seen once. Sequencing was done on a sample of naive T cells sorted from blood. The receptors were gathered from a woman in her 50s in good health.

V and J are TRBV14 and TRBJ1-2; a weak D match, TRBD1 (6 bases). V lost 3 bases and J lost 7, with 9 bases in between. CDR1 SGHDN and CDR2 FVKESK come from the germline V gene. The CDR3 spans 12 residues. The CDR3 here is CASSHVQGGYTF. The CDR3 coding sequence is TGTGCCAGCAGCCATGTACAGGGTGGCTACACCTTC.

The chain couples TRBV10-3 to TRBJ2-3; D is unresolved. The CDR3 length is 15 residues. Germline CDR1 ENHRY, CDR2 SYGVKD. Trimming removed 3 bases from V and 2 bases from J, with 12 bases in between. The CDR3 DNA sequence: TGTGCCATCAGTGATCCTAGTGGATCCACAGATACGCAGTATTTT. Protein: CAISDPSGSTDTQYF.

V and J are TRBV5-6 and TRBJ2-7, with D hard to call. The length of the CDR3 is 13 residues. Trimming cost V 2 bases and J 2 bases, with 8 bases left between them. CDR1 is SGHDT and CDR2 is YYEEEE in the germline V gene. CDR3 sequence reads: CASSLPTAYEQYF. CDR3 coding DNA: TGTGCCAGCAGCTTACCTACGGCCTACGAGCAGTACTTC. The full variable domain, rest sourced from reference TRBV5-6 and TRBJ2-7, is DAGVTQSPTHLIKTRGQQVTLRCSPKSGHDTVSWYQQALGQGPQFIFQYYEEEERQRGNFPDRFSGHQFPNYSSELNVNALLLGDSALYLCASSLPTAYEQYFGPGTRLTVT.

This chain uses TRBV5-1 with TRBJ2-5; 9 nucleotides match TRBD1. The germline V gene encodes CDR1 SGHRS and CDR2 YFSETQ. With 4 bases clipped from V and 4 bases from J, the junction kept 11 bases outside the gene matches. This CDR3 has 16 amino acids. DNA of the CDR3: TGCGCCAGCAGCCTGGGGACAGGGAGGTTGGGAGAGACCCAGTACTTC. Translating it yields CASSLGTGRLGETQYF.

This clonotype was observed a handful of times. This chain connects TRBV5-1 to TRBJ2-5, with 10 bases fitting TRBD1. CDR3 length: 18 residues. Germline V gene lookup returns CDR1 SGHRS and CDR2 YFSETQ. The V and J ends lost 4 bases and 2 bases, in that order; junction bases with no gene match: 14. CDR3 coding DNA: TGCGCCAGCAGCGGAGGCCCCCCGGGACAGGGGATACAAGAGACCCAGTACTTC. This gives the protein CASSGGPPGQGIQETQYF.

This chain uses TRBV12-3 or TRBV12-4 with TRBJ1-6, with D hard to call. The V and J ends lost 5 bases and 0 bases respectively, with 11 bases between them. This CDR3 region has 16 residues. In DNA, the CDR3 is TGTGCCAGCAGTCGACTCCCTAGCTCCTATAATTCACCCCTCCACTTT. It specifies CASSRLPSSYNSPLHF.

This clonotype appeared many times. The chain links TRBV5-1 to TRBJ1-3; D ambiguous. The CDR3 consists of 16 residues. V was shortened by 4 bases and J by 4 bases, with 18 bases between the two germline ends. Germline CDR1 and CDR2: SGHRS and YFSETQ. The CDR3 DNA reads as TGCGCCAGCAGCCCCAGACCCGGAGAAGACGGAAACACCATATATTTT. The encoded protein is CASSPRPGEDGNTIYF.

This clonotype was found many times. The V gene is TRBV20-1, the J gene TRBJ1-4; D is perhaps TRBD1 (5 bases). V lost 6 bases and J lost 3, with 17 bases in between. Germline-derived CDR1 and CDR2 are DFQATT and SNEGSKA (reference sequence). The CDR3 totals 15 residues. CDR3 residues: CSAPVAGWANEKLFF. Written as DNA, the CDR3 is TGCAGTGCGCCCGTGGCAGGGTGGGCTAATGAAAAACTGTTTTTT.

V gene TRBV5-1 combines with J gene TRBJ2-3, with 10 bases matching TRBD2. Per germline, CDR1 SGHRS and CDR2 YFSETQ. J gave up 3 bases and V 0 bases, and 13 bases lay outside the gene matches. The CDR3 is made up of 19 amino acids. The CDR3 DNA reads TGCGCCAGCAGCTTGGGACTAGCGGGCTCCCGGGATGGAACAGATACGCAGTATTTT. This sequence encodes CASSLGLAGSRDGTDTQYF.

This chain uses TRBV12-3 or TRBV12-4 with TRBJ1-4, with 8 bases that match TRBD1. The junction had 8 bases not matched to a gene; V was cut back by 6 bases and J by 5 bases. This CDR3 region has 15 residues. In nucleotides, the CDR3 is TGTGCCAGCAGGCCGCGACAGGGGCTGAATGAAAAACTGTTTTTT. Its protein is CASRPRQGLNEKLFF.

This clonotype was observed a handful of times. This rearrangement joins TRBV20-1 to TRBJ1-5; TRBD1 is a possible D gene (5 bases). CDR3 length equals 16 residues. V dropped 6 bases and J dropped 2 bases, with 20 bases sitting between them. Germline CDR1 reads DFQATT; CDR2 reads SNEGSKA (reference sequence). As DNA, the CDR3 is TGCAGTGCCTCAATTAGGGTGGGGCGAGGCAATCAGCCCCAGCATTTT. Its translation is CSASIRVGRGNQPQHF.

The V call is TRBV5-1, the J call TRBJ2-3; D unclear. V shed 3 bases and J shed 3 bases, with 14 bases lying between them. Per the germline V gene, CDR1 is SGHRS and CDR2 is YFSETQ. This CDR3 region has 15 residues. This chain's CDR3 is CASSSRTDGTDTQYF. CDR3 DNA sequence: TGCGCCAGCAGCTCCCGCACGGACGGGACAGATACGCAGTATTTT.

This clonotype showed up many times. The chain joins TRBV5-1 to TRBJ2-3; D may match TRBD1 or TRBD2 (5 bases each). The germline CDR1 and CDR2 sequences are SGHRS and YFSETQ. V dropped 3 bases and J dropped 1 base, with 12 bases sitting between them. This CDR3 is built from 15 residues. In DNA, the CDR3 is TGCGCCAGCAGCTACCGGGACCATCGCACAGATACGCAGTATTTT. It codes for CASSYRDHRTDTQYF.

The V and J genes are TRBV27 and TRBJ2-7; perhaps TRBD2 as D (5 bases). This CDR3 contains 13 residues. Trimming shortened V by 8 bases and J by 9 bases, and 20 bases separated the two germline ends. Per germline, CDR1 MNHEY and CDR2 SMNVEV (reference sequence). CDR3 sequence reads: CASGQDPRARQYV. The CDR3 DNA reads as TGTGCCAGCGGGCAGGATCCGAGGGCAAGGCAGTACGTC.

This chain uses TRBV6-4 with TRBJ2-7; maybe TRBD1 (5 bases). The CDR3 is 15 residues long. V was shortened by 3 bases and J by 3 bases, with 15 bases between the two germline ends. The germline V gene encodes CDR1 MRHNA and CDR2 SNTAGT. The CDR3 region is CASSEGPPRYYEQYV. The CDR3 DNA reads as TGTGCCAGCAGTGAGGGGCCTCCGCGCTACTACGAGCAGTACGTC.

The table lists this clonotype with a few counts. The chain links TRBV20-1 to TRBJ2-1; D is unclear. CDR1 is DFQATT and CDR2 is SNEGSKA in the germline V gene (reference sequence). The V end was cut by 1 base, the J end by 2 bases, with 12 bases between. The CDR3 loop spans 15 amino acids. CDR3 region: CSARGLSGAYNEQFF. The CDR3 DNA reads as TGCAGTGCTAGAGGCCTTAGTGGGGCCTACAATGAGCAGTTCTTC.

The CDR3 DNA is TGTGCCAGCAGTTTTAGAGGGAATAATCAGCCCCAGCATTTT. Translating it yields CASSFRGNNQPQHF. The V and J genes are TRBV12-3 or TRBV12-4 and TRBJ1-5; D ambiguous. The V end lost 3 bases, the J end lost 4 bases, and 10 bases lay between the germline ends. This CDR3 comprises 14 residues.

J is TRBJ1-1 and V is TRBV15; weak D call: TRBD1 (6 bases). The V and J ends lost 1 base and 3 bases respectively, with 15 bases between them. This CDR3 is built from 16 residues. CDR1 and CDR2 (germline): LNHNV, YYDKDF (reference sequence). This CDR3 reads CATSRAIRGGDTEAFF. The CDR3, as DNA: TGTGCCACCAGCAGAGCTATCAGGGGTGGTGACACTGAAGCTTTCTTT.